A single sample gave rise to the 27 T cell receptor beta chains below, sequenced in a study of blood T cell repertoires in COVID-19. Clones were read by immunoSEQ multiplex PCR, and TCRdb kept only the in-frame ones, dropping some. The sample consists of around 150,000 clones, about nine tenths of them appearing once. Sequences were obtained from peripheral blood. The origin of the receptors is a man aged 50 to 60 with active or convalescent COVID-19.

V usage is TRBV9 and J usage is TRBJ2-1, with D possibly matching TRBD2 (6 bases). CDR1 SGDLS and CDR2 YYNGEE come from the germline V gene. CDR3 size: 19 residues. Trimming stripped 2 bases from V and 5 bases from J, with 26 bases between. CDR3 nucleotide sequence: TGTGCCAGCAGCGTGAGTAAACCGGGACTGAGAGCGATCCACAATGAGCAGTTCTTC. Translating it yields CASSVSKPGLRAIHNEQFF.

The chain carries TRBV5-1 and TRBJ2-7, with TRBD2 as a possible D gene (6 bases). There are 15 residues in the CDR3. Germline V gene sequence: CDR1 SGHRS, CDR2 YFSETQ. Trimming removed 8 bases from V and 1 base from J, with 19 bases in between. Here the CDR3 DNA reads TGCGCCAGGAGCAAAGTTAGCGGAAATTCCTACGAGCAGTACTTC. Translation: CARSKVSGNSYEQYF.

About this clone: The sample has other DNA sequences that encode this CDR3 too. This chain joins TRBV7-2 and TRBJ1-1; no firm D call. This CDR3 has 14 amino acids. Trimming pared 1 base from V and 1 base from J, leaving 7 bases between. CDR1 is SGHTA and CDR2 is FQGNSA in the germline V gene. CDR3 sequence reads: CASSLVGGNTEAFF. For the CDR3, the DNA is TGTGCCAGCAGCTTAGTTGGCGGGAACACTGAAGCTTTCTTT. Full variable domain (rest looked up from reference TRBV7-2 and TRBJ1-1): GAGVSQSPSNKVTEKGKDVELRCDPISGHTALYWYRQSLGQGLEFLIYFQGNSAPDKSGLPSDRFSAERTGGSVSTLTIQRTQQEDSAVYLCASSLVGGNTEAFFGQGTRLTVV.

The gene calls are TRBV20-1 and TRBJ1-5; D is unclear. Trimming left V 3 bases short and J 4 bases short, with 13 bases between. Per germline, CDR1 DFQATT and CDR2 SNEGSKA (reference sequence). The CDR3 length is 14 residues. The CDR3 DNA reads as TGCAGTGCTAGTCCGGGGTTTTCAAATCAGCCCCAGCATTTT. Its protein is CSASPGFSNQPQHF.

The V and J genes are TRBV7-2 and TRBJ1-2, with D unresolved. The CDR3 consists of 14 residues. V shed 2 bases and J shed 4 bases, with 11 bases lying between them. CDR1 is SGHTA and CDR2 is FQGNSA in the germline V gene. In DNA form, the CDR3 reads TGTGCCAGCAGCTTATGGTCGGTCGGCTATGGCTACACCTTC. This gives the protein CASSLWSVGYGYTF.

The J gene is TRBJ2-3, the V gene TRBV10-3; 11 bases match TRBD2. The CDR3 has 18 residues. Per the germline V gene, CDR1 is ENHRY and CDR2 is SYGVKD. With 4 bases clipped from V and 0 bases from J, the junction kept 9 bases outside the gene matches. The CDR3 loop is CAISGSGLAVPSTDTQYF. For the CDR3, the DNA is TGTGCCATCAGTGGGTCGGGACTAGCGGTACCCAGCACAGATACGCAGTATTTT.

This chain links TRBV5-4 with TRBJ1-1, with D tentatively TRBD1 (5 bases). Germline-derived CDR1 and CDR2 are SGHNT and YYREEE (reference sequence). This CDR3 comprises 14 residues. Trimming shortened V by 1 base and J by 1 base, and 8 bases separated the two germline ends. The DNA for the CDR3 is TGTGCCAGCAGCTTGACCAGGGAGAACACTGAAGCTTTCTTT. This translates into CASSLTRENTEAFF.

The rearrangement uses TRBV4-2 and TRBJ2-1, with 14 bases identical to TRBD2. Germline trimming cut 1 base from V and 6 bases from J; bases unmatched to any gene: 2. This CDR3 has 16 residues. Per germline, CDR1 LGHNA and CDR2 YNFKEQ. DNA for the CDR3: TGTGCCAGCAGCCAAGGGGGACTAGCGGGAGTCAATGAGCAGTTCTTC. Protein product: CASSQGGLAGVNEQFF.

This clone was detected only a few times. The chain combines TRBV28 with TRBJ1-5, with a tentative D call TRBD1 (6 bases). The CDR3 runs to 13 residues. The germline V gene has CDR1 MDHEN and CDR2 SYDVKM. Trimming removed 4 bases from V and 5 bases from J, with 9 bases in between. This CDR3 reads CASSYGQYQPQHF. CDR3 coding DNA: TGTGCCAGCAGTTACGGACAGTATCAGCCCCAGCATTTT.

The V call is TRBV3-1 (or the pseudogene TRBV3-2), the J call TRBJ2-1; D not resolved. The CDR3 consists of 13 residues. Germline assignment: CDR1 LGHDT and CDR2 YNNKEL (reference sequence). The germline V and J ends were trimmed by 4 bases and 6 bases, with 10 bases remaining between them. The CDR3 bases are TGTGCCAGCAGCCTCCGATCAGGCAATGAGCAGTTCTTC. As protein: CASSLRSGNEQFF.

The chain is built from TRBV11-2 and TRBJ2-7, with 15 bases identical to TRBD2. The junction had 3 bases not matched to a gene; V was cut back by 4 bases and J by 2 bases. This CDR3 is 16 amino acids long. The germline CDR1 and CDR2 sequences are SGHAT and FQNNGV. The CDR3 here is CASSSGLAGGAYEQYF. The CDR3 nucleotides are TGTGCCAGCAGCTCCGGACTAGCGGGAGGGGCCTACGAGCAGTACTTC.

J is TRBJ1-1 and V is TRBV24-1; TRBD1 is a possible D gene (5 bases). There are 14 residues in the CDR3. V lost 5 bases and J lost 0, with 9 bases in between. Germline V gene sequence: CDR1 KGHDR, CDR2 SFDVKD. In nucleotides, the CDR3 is TGTGCCACCAGTGCGGGGGGATTGAACACTGAAGCTTTCTTT. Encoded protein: CATSAGGLNTEAFF.

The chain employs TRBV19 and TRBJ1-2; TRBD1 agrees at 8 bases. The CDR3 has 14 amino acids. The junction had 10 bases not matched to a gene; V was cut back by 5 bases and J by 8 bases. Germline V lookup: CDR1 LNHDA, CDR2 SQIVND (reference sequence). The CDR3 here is CASSSSDRVIGYTF. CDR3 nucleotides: TGTGCCAGTAGTTCCTCGGACAGGGTGATCGGCTACACCTTC. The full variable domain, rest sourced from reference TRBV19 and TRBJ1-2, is DGGITQSPKYLFRKEGQNVTLSCEQNLNHDAMYWYRQDPGQGLRLIYYSQIVNDFQKGDIAEGYSVSREKKESFPLTVTSAQKNPTAFYLCASSSSDRVIGYTFGSGTRLTVV.

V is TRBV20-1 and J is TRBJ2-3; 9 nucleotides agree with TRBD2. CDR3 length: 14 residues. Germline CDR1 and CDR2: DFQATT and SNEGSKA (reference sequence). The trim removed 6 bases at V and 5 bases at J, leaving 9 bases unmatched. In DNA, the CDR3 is TGCAGTGCGAGTAGCGGGAGAGTGAGAGATACGCAGTATTTT. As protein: CSASSGRVRDTQYF.

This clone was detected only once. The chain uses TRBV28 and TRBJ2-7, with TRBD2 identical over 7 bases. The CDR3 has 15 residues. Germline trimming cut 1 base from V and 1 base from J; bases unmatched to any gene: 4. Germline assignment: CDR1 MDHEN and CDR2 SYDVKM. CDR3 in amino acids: CASSLYRTRSYEQYF. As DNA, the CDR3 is TGTGCCAGCAGTTTATATCGGACTAGATCCTACGAGCAGTACTTC.

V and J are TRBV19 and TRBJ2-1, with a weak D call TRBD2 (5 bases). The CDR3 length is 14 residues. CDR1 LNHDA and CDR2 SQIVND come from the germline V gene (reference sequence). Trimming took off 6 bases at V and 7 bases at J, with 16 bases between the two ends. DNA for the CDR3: TGTGCCAGTAGGCGGGTTCGGGGAAGGAATGAGCAGTTCTTC. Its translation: CASRRVRGRNEQFF. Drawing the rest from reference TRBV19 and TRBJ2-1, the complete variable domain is DGGITQSPKYLFRKEGQNVTLSCEQNLNHDAMYWYRQDPGQGLRLIYYSQIVNDFQKGDIAEGYSVSREKKESFPLTVTSAQKNPTAFYLCASRRVRGRNEQFFGPGTRLTVL.

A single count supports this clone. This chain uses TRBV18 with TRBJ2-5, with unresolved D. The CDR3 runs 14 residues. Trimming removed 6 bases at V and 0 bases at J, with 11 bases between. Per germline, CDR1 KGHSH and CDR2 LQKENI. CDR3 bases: TGTGCCAGCTCCTCTCAGGTCTACCAAGAGACCCAGTACTTC. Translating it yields CASSSQVYQETQYF.

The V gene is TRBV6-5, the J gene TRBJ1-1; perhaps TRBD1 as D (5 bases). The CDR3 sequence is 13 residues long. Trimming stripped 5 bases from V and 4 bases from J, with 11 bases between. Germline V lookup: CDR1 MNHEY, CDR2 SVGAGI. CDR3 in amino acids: CASSPGRVTEAFF. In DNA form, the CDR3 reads TGTGCCAGCAGTCCAGGGAGGGTCACTGAAGCTTTCTTT.

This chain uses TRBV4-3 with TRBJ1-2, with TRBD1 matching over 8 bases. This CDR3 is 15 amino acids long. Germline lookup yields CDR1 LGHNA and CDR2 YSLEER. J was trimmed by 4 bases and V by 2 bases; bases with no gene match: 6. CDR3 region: CASSQSRTGSYGYTF. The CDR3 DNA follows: TGCGCCAGCAGCCAAAGTAGGACAGGGTCCTATGGCTACACCTTC.

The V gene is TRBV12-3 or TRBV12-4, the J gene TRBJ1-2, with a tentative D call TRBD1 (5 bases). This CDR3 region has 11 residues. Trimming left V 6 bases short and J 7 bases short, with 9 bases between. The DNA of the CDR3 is TGTGCCAGCAGGACCCAGGGTGGCTACACCTTC. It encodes CASRTQGGYTF.

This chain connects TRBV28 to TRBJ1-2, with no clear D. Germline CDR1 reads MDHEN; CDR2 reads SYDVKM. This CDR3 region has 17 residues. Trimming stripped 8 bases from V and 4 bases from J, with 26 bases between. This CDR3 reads CASSDPRGQPLVYGYTF. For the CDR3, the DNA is TGTGCCAGCTCGGATCCCAGAGGCCAGCCTCTCGTCTATGGCTACACCTTC.

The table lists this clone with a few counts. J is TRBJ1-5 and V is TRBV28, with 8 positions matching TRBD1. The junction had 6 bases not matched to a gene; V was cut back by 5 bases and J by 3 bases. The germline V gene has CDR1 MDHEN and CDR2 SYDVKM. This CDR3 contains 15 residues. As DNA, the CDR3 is TGTGCCAGCAGTCTCACAGGGGGTTTCAATCAGCCCCAGCATTTT. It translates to CASSLTGGFNQPQHF. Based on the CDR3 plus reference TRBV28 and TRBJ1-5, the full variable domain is DVKVTQSSRYLVKRTGEKVFLECVQDMDHENMFWYRQDPGLGLRLIYFSYDVKMKEKGDIPEGYSVSREKKERFSLILESASTNQTSMYLCASSLTGGFNQPQHFGDGTRLSIL.

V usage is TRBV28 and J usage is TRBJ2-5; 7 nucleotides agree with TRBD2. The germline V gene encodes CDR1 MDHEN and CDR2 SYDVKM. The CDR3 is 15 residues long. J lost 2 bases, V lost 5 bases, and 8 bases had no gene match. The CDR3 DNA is TGTGCCAGCAGTCCCTCGGGTAGCGGGCAAGAGACCCAGTACTTC. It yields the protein CASSPSGSGQETQYF.

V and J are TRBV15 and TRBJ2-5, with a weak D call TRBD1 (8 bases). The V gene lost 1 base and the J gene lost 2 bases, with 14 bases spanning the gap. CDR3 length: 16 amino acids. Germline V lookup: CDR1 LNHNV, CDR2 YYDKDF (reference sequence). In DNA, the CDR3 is TGTGCCACCAGCAGAGGTCAACAGGGGGGGCAAGAGACCCAGTACTTC. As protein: CATSRGQQGGQETQYF.

For the CDR3, the DNA is TGTGCCAGCAGTCCTCAGGGGCGGTACGAGCAGTACTTC. Translated: CASSPQGRYEQYF. The chain joins TRBV6-5 to TRBJ2-7, with D possibly matching TRBD1 (6 bases). Trimming removed 5 bases at V and 4 bases at J, with 12 bases between. Germline lookup yields CDR1 MNHEY and CDR2 SVGAGI. The CDR3 spans 13 residues.

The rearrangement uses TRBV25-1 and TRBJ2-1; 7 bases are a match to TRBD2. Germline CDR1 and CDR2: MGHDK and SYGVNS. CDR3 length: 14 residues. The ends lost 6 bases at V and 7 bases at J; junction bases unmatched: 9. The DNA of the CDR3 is TGTGCCAGCAGGAACCTAGCGGAGGGGAATGAGCAGTTCTTC. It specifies CASRNLAEGNEQFF. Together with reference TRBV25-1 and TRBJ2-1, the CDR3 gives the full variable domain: EADIYQTPRYLVIGTGKKITLECSQTMGHDKMYWYQQDPGMELHLIHYSYGVNSTEKGDLSSESTVSRIRTEHFPLTLESARPSHTSQYLCASRNLAEGNEQFFGPGTRLTVL.

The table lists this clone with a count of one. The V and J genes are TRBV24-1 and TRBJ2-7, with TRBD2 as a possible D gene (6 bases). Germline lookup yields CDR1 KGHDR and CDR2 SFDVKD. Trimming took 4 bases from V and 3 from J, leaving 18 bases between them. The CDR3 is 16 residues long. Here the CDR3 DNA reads TGTGCCACCAGTGACCATCGCGAGACTAGTTTCTACGAGCAGTACTTC. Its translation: CATSDHRETSFYEQYF.